These 14 T cell receptor beta chains were sequenced from one sample in a study of regulatory T cells in long-lasting Graves disease. Specified time point: newly diagnosed GD, antithyroid drugs for less than 3 months. PBMCs were the source of the RNA used for TCR sequencing. Building the TCR beta libraries relied on iRepertoire HTBI primers, and CDR3 regions underwent Arm-PCR. TCRdb itself ran the multiplex PCR reads through MiXCR, one entry per CDR3 protein. Of about 430,000 distinct CDR3 sequences listed, over 14% were seen once; the top ten hold approximately 7.8%. These same records also appear under a second study, on T cells in Graves' hyperthyroidism and ophthalmopathy.

This sample comprised peripheral blood mononuclear cells (PBMCs), obtained at new diagnosis, from a patient treated with antithyroid drugs. Receptors originate from a woman in her forties with Graves disease.

This clonotype occurred many times. The V and J genes are TRBV12-3 or TRBV12-4 and TRBJ2-3; D not resolved. Trimming took 7 bases from V and 2 from J, leaving 22 bases between them. This CDR3 has 17 amino acids. The CDR3 DNA is TGTGCCAGCACCTTCCTGTTGACCAGTAAACTCACAGATACGCAGTATTTT. As protein: CASTFLLTSKLTDTQYF.

This clonotype occurred many times. The rearrangement joins TRBV27 to TRBJ1-2; D is unclear. Looked up from germline, CDR1 is MNHEY and CDR2 is SMNVEV (reference sequence). Trimming took off 2 bases at V and 2 bases at J, with 12 bases between the two ends. This CDR3 region has 15 residues. CDR3 sequence: CASSLGLSGNYGYTF. As DNA, the CDR3 is TGTGCCAGCAGTTTAGGGCTGTCGGGGAACTATGGCTACACCTTC.

The chain links TRBV5-6 to TRBJ2-7, with TRBD1 matching 11 bases. CDR1 is SGHDT and CDR2 is YYEEEE in the germline V gene. Losses at the gene ends were 4 bases for V and 0 bases for J; bases not matched to a gene: 6. This CDR3 is built from 16 residues. The CDR3: CASSKGTGGISYEQYF. The CDR3 coding sequence is TGTGCCAGCAGCAAGGGGACAGGGGGTATCTCCTACGAGCAGTACTTC.

This clonotype was counted once. An end of the junction differs from the germline gene, which may be a read error. The chain uses TRBV7-6 and TRBJ2-6, with 7 positions matching TRBD1. This CDR3 spans 18 amino acids. Germline CDR1 reads SGHVS; CDR2 reads FNYEAQ. In DNA form, the CDR3 reads TGTGCCAGCCACAGGGGATCAGGGCACTTGGTTGGGGCCAACGTCCCGACTTTC. Amino acid sequence: CASHRGSGHLVGANVPTF.

This clonotype came up a few times. The rearrangement uses TRBV7-6 and TRBJ1-5, with TRBD1 as a possible D gene (5 bases). Trimming shortened V by 0 bases and J by 3 bases, and 15 bases separated the two germline ends. Germline loops: CDR1 SGHVS, CDR2 FNYEAQ. The CDR3 has 17 amino acids. CDR3 coding DNA: TGTGCCAGCAGCTTAGCGTGGGGACTGCCCTCCAATCAGCCCCAGCATTTT. Amino acid sequence: CASSLAWGLPSNQPQHF.

This clonotype is a singleton in its sample. J is TRBJ2-1 and V is TRBV4-1, with TRBD2 matching 7 bases. The CDR3 length is 14 residues. Germline CDR1 reads MGHRA; CDR2 reads YSYEKL. The junction had 4 bases not matched to a gene; V was cut back by 1 base and J by 7 bases. The CDR3 region is CASSQAGGGNEQFF. Here the CDR3 DNA reads TGCGCCAGCAGCCAAGCGGGAGGCGGAAATGAGCAGTTCTTC.

This clonotype was recorded many times. The gene calls are TRBV5-4 and TRBJ2-1; 10 positions match TRBD1. Germline CDR1 is SGHNT and CDR2 is YYREEE (reference sequence). The CDR3 is 15 amino acids. The junction had 3 bases not matched to a gene; V was cut back by 4 bases and J by 2 bases. DNA for the CDR3: TGTGCCAGCAGCCAGACAGGGGGCGCCTACAATGAGCAGTTCTTC. Protein sequence: CASSQTGGAYNEQFF.

This clonotype was counted many times. This rearrangement joins TRBV2 to TRBJ1-1; D might be TRBD1 (5 bases). This CDR3 is built from 12 residues. V dropped 5 bases and J dropped 9 bases, with 13 bases sitting between them. CDR1 SNHLY and CDR2 FYNNEI come from the germline V gene. The CDR3 DNA sequence: TGTGCCAGCAGTTGGGGGGAGGGGAAAGCTTTCTTT. Protein: CASSWGEGKAFF.

This clonotype has ten or more counts. This chain links TRBV5-4 with TRBJ2-5, with 13 positions matching TRBD2. Germline V gene sequence: CDR1 SGHNT, CDR2 YYREEE (reference sequence). The V segment lost 5 bases and the J segment 4 bases; nucleotides outside the gene matches: 8. The CDR3 loop spans 16 amino acids. CDR3 nucleotides: TGTGCCAGCAGGGAAGGACTAGCGGGAGATATAGAGACCCAGTACTTC. Amino acid sequence: CASREGLAGDIETQYF.

J is TRBJ2-5 and V is TRBV6-5; D may be TRBD1 or TRBD2 (7 bases each). The CDR3 has 14 amino acids. The V end was cut by 4 bases, the J end by 4 bases, with 13 bases between. Germline V gives CDR1 MNHEY, CDR2 SVGAGI. The CDR3 region is CASSSRGGAETQYF. CDR3 DNA sequence: TGTGCCAGCAGTTCCAGGGGGGGGGCAGAGACCCAGTACTTC.

This clonotype has just a few counts. The V call is TRBV28, the J call TRBJ1-3; maybe TRBD1 (5 bases). The CDR3 has 14 residues. Germline assignment: CDR1 MDHEN and CDR2 SYDVKM. V was clipped by 7 bases and J by 0 bases, with 10 bases between them. This chain's CDR3 is CASNRDLSGNTIYF. The CDR3 DNA reads TGTGCCAGCAATAGGGACCTCTCTGGAAACACCATATATTTT.

The chain uses TRBV6-2 or TRBV6-3 and TRBJ1-6, with TRBD1 identical over 9 bases. This CDR3 spans 14 amino acids. V was pared by 5 bases and J by 9 bases, with 5 bases of the junction left unmatched. CDR1 and CDR2 from the germline V gene are MNHEY and SVGEGT. This CDR3 reads CASSAGQGCSPLHF. CDR3 nucleotide sequence: TGTGCCAGCAGTGCCGGACAGGGGTGTTCACCCCTCCACTTT.

There are many counts of this clonotype. J is TRBJ2-7 and V is TRBV27, with D possibly TRBD1 on 6 matching bases. CDR1 is MNHEY, CDR2 SMNVEV, per germline (reference sequence). Trimming removed 3 bases from V and 4 bases from J, with 13 bases in between. This CDR3 is 14 amino acids long. The CDR3 here is CASSFEQRGYEQYF. As DNA, the CDR3 is TGTGCCAGCAGTTTTGAGCAGAGGGGGTACGAGCAGTACTTC.

This rearrangement joins TRBV29-1 to TRBJ2-3; D assignment may be TRBD1 or TRBD2 (6 bases each). Germline CDR1 SQVTM, CDR2 ANQGSEA. The CDR3 has 18 residues. CDR3 protein: CTIKNPRGRGEDTDTQYF. CDR3 in DNA: TGCACCATCAAAAACCCCCGGGGGCGGGGAGAGGACACAGATACGCAGTATTTT.